Listed below are T cell receptor beta chains from one sample, sequenced in a study of cytomegalovirus exposure and HLA in healthy donors. Profiling relied on immunoSEQ multiplex PCR, and the TCRdb table lists in-frame clones only, not all of them. The sample includes 250,000 to 400,000 clones, 88% of them seen just once. The sequencing input was PBMCs. Receptors were obtained from a man aged 30-40 years in good health and CMV-seronegative. Both conserved end residues are part of each CDR3. Fields, in order: V gene, D gene, J gene, clone size, CDR3 protein, CDR3 DNA. D genes are given only for firm matches. Expanded clones are given a class, and other clones once, few, many or no size at all.

>TRBV5-1|NA|TRBJ2-7|NA
CASSAPGGSSYEQYF
TGCGCCAGCAGCGCCCCAGGGGGGAGCTCCTACGAGCAGTACTTC
>TRBV30|NA|TRBJ1-1|NA
CAWSVAGTEAFF
TGTGCCTGGAGTGTAGCGGGGACTGAAGCTTTCTTT
>TRBV4-3|TRBD1|TRBJ1-2|NA
CASSQGQGTGYTF
TGCGCCAGCAGCCAAGGACAGGGGACTGGCTACACCTTC
>TRBV4-3|NA|TRBJ2-2|NA
CASSQSVGRYAGELFF
TGCGCCAGCAGCCAATCGGTGGGGAGGTACGCCGGGGAGCTGTTTTTT
>TRBV6-5|TRBD1|TRBJ1-2|NA
CASSPRQGLRYGYTF
TGTGCCAGCAGCCCCCGACAGGGGCTGAGGTATGGCTACACCTTC
>TRBV5-5|NA|TRBJ1-1|NA
CASSPPGVTEAFF
TGTGCCAGCAGCCCTCCAGGTGTCACTGAAGCTTTCTTT
>TRBV19|TRBD1|TRBJ1-1|NA
CASTWSGQGTEAFF
TGTGCCAGTACCTGGTCAGGACAGGGCACTGAAGCTTTCTTT
>TRBV5-1|NA|TRBJ2-2|NA
CASSLDRFSTGELFF
TGCGCCAGCAGCTTGGATCGGTTTAGCACCGGGGAGCTGTTTTTT
>TRBV5-1|NA|TRBJ2-3|NA
CASSLAATRGDTQYF
TGCGCCAGCAGCTTGGCCGCGACTAGAGGGGATACGCAGTATTTT
>TRBV19|NA|TRBJ1-5|NA
CASSISNWEGTQPQHF
TGTGCCAGTAGTATAAGCAATTGGGAGGGCACTCAGCCCCAGCATTTT
>TRBV5-6|NA|TRBJ1-5|NA
CASSLLRGGSNQPQHF
TGTGCCAGCAGCTTGCTCAGGGGAGGGAGCAATCAGCCCCAGCATTTT
>TRBV14|TRBD2|TRBJ2-1|NA
CASGGGSSYNEQFF
TGTGCCAGCGGAGGCGGGAGCTCCTACAATGAGCAGTTCTTC
>TRBV5-1|NA|TRBJ1-1|NA
CASSLEGVNTEAFF
TGCGCCAGCAGCTTGGAGGGAGTGAACACTGAAGCTTTCTTT
>TRBV25-1|NA|TRBJ2-7|NA
CASTQGHSSYEQYF
TGTGCCAGTACCCAGGGACACAGCTCCTACGAGCAGTACTTC
>TRBV27|TRBD1|TRBJ1-2|NA
CASSPWAQGVQGYTF
TGTGCCAGCAGTCCATGGGCGCAGGGGGTACAGGGCTACACCTTC
>TRBV7-2|TRBD2|TRBJ2-1|NA
CASSLAGGYNEQFF
TGTGCCAGCAGCCTAGCGGGGGGGTACAATGAGCAGTTCTTC
>TRBV6-1|TRBD2|TRBJ2-1|NA
CASRPTQRGFDEQFF
TGTGCCAGCAGGCCGACTCAGCGGGGGTTTGATGAGCAGTTCTTC
>TRBV11-2|TRBD2|TRBJ2-5|once
CASSAFGLAGQETQYF
TGTGCCAGCAGCGCATTCGGGCTAGCGGGCCAAGAGACCCAGTACTTC
>TRBV2|TRBD1|TRBJ2-7|NA
CASSFSDRGGYEQYF
TGTGCCAGCAGCTTTTCGGACAGGGGGGGTTACGAGCAGTACTTC
>TRBV4-3|NA|TRBJ2-1|NA
CASSLSSYNEQFF
TGCGCCAGCAGTCTAAGCTCCTACAATGAGCAGTTCTTC
>TRBV6-1|NA|TRBJ2-5|NA
CASSTAQGIENF
TGTGCCAGCAGTACCGCCCAGGGCATTGAGAACTTC
>TRBV6-6|TRBD1|TRBJ1-2|NA
CASSHGTGGNYGYTF
TGTGCCAGCAGTCACGGGACAGGGGGTAACTATGGCTACACCTTC
>TRBV6-6|TRBD1|TRBJ1-2|NA
CASRDRANYGYTF
TGTGCCAGCAGGGACAGGGCGAACTATGGCTACACCTTC
>TRBV18|TRBD1|TRBJ1-5|NA
CASSPEQGANQPQHF
TGTGCCAGCTCACCGGAGCAGGGGGCGAATCAGCCCCAGCATTTT
>TRBV7-2|TRBD2|TRBJ2-5|NA
CASSTGGRETQYF
TGTGCCAGCAGTACGGGGGGGCGAGAGACCCAGTACTTC
>TRBV6-5|NA|TRBJ2-3|NA
CASRLTGYPTAQQYF
TGTGCCAGCAGGTTAACAGGGTATCCCACGGCCCAACAGTATTTT
>TRBV4-3|TRBD1|TRBJ2-3|NA
CASSPYRGSADTQYF
TGCGCCAGCAGCCCCTACAGGGGTTCCGCAGATACGCAGTATTTT
>TRBV7-9|NA|TRBJ2-5|NA
CASSIPVPQETQYF
TGTGCCAGCTCTATCCCTGTACCCCAAGAGACCCAGTACTTC
>TRBV18|TRBD1|TRBJ2-7|NA
CASSPRPGGNYEQYF
TGTGCCAGCTCACCTCGCCCAGGGGGAAACTACGAGCAGTACTTC
>TRBV19|TRBD1|TRBJ1-2|NA
CASSIDRGTAKNYGYTF
TGTGCCAGTAGTATAGATCGGGGGACAGCTAAAAACTATGGCTACACCTTC
>TRBV11-2|NA|TRBJ2-5|NA
CASSLVWGAAPEETQYF
TGTGCCAGCAGCTTAGTCTGGGGCGCGGCACCTGAAGAGACCCAGTACTTC
>TRBV9|TRBD2|TRBJ2-1|NA
CASSPSGGKGEQFF
TGTGCCAGCAGCCCGAGCGGGGGGAAGGGTGAGCAGTTCTTC
>TRBV6-5|NA|TRBJ1-5|NA
CASSYSRGQGNQPQHF
TGTGCCAGCAGTTACTCGCGGGGGCAGGGCAATCAGCCCCAGCATTTT
>TRBV27|NA|TRBJ1-1|NA
CASSLGRVNTEAFF
TGTGCCAGCAGTTTAGGCAGGGTGAACACTGAAGCTTTCTTT
>TRBV15|TRBD2|TRBJ2-1|NA
CATSRRQRGIYNEQFF
TGTGCCACCAGCAGAAGGCAGCGGGGGATCTACAATGAGCAGTTCTTC
>TRBV2|NA|TRBJ1-2|NA
CASTGGANYGYTF
TGTGCCAGTACTGGAGGAGCTAACTATGGCTACACCTTC
>TRBV19|TRBD2|TRBJ2-1|NA
CASSISITSGPPINEQFF
TGTGCCAGTAGTATAAGCATAACTAGCGGGCCACCTATCAATGAGCAGTTCTTC
>TRBV4-3|NA|TRBJ1-6|NA
CASSQFDSNNSPLHF
TGCGCCAGCAGCCAGTTCGACAGCAATAATTCACCCCTCCACTTT
>TRBV27|TRBD1|TRBJ1-5|NA
CASRHGLGQGDQPQHF
TGTGCCAGCAGGCACGGGCTCGGACAGGGGGATCAGCCCCAGCATTTT
>TRBV5-1|TRBD1|TRBJ2-2|once
CASSLAWTGNTGELFF
TGCGCCAGCAGCTTGGCTTGGACAGGAAACACCGGGGAGCTGTTTTTT
>TRBV27|NA|TRBJ1-1|NA
CASSPYPGPVAEAFF
TGTGCCAGCAGTCCATATCCTGGGCCGGTGGCTGAAGCTTTCTTT
>TRBV7-9|NA|TRBJ1-1|NA
CASSLGGEAEAFF
TGTGCCAGCAGCTTAGGGGGGGAGGCTGAAGCTTTCTTT
>TRBV4-3|NA|TRBJ1-2|NA
CASSQETEAFYGYTF
TGCGCCAGCAGCCAAGAAACCGAAGCCTTCTATGGCTACACCTTC
>TRBV19|TRBD1|TRBJ1-1|NA
CASSTTDRGNTEAFF
TGTGCCAGTAGTACAACGGACAGGGGGAACACTGAAGCTTTCTTT
>TRBV10-2|TRBD1|TRBJ1-5|NA
CASSESRGQPQHF
TGCGCCAGCAGTGAATCCAGGGGGCAGCCCCAGCATTTT
>TRBV7-8|TRBD1|TRBJ1-1|NA
CASSLEVRGLTEAFF
TGTGCCAGCAGCTTAGAGGTCAGGGGGTTAACTGAAGCTTTCTTT
>TRBV11-2|TRBD2|TRBJ2-5|NA
CASSHVAGEETQYF
TGTGCCAGCAGCCACGTAGCGGGGGAAGAGACCCAGTACTTC
>TRBV6-5|NA|TRBJ2-7|NA
CASRALGSSYEQYF
TGTGCCAGCAGGGCACTGGGGAGCTCCTACGAGCAGTACTTC
>TRBV4-1|TRBD1|TRBJ1-1|NA
CASSRKDREFFRDTEAFF
TGCGCCAGCAGCCGCAAAGACAGGGAGTTTTTTCGGGACACTGAAGCTTTCTTT
>TRBV19|NA|TRBJ2-1|NA
CASSIVASLDEQFF
TGTGCCAGTAGTATAGTGGCTAGCCTCGATGAGCAGTTCTTC
>TRBV5-1|NA|TRBJ1-1|NA
CASSFLTVGTTEAFF
TGCGCCAGCAGCTTTCTTACAGTCGGAACCACTGAAGCTTTCTTT